This TCR beta chain was observed in a study of PD-1 blockade in mismatch repair-deficient tumors. Method: immunoSEQ multiplex PCR; TCRdb's copy keeps in-frame clones and lacks some. This sample carries 25,000 to 30,000 clones, 70% to 85% of them seen once, and the ten largest clones take over 2.5%. This CDR3 has 14 amino acids. Trimming left V 5 bases short and J 1 base short, with 11 bases between. The germline V gene encodes CDR1 LGHNT and CDR2 FRNRAP. The chain uses TRBV12-5 and TRBJ2-5; D unclear. The source of this sequence is an adult with mismatch repair-deficient cancer. The sample in question was PBMCs, obtained before pembrolizumab treatment. This CDR3 is CASGSIDVQETQYF. The CDR3 DNA follows: TGTGCTAGTGGTAGCATCGATGTCCAAGAGACCCAGTACTTC.